Described below is a single TCR beta chain sequence and its context. What it binds is not known. These data come from a study of cytomegalovirus exposure and HLA in healthy donors. Overall study: In a later analysis, it was reported that the 110 or so validation repertoires had been produced on the same platform as the 670 or so repertoires belonging to the first cohort. The study, taken as a whole, reports: Cytomegalovirus association was assigned to about 150 TCR beta chains. In vitro assays verified that a few CMV-associated chains recognized CMV antigens specifically. The tendency of first-cohort TCR clusters to co-occur in the 120 or so validation repertoires was the finding of a later analysis.

Germline-derived CDR1 and CDR2 are PRHDT and FYEKMQ (reference sequence). The V gene end was trimmed by 3 bases and the J gene end by 10 bases; junction bases not matched to a gene: 12. The CDR3 covers 16 residues. This table comes from immunoSEQ multiplex PCR, and its TCRdb copy is limited to in-frame clones, with some not included. This table holds approximately 88,000 clones, 96% found once. Material: PBMCs. This clonotype was sampled from a woman aged 18-35 years in good health and CMV-seronegative. The chain couples TRBV13 to TRBJ2-1; TRBD2 matches at 10 bases. This chain's CDR3 is CASSLVGASGSPEQFF. CDR3 nucleotides: TGTGCCAGCAGCTTGGTAGGGGCTAGCGGGAGTCCCGAGCAGTTCTTC.